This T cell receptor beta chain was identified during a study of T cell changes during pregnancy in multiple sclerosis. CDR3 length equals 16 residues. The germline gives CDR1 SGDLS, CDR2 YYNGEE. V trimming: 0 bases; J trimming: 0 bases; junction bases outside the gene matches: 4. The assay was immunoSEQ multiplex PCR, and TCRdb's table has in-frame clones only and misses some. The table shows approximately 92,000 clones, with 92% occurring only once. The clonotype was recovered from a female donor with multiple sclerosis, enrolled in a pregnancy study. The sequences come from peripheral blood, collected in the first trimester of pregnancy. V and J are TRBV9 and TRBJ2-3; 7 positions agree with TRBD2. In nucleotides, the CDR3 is TGTGCCAGCAGCGTAGTAGGGAGGGCAAGCACAGATACGCAGTATTTT. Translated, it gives CASSVVGRASTDTQYF.